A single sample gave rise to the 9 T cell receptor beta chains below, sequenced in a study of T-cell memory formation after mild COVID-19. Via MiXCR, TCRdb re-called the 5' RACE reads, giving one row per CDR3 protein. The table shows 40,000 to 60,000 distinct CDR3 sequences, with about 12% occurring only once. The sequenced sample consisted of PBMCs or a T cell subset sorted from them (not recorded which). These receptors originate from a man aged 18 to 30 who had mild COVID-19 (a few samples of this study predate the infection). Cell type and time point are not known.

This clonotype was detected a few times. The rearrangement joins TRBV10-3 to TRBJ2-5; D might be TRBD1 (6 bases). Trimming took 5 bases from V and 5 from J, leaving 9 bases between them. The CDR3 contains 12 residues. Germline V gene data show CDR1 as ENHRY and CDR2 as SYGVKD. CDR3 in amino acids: CAISLGGETQYF. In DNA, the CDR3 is TGTGCCATCAGTCTAGGGGGTGAGACCCAGTACTTC.

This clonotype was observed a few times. The CDR3, as DNA: TGCGCCAGCAGCCAGAGCAACGAAGATCAGCCCCAGCATTTT. The encoded protein is CASSQSNEDQPQHF. This chain connects TRBV4-3 to TRBJ1-5; D is unclear. Germline V gene lookup returns CDR1 LGHNA and CDR2 YSLEER. The CDR3 contains 14 residues. V lost 3 bases, J lost 5 bases, and 11 bases lay in between.

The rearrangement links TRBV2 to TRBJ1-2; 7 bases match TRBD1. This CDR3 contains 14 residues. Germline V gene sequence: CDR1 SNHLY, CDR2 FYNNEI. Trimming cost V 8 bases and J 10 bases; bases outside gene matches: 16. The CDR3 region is CASLNPGTASVYTF. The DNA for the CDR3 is TGTGCCAGCCTGAATCCCGGGACAGCTTCGGTCTACACCTTC. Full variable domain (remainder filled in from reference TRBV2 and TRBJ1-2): EPEVTQTPSHQVTQMGQEVILRCVPISNHLYFYWYRQILGQKVEFLVSFYNNEISEKSEIFDDQFSVERPDGSNFTLKIRSTKLEDSAMYFCASLNPGTASVYTFGSGTRLTVV.

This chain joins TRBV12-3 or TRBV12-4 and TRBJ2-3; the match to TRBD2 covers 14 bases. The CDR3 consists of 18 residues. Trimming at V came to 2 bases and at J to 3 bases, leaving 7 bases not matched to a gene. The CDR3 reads CASSLRMTSGGDTDTQYF. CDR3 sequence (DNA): TGTGCCAGCAGTTTAAGAATGACTAGCGGGGGGGATACAGATACGCAGTATTTT.

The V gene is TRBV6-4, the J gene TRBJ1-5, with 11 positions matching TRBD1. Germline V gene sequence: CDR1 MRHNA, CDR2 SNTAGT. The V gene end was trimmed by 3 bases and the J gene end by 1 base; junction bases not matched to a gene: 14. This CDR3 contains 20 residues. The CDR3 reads CASSEVAGTGGPKSNQPQHF. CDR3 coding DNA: TGTGCCAGCAGTGAAGTAGCCGGGACAGGGGGGCCGAAGAGCAATCAGCCCCAGCATTTT.

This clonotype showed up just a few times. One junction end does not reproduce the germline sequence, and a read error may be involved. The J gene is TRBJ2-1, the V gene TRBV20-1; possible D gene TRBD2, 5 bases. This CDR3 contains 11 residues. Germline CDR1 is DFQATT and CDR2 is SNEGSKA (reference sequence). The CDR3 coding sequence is TGCAGTGCCAGAGCGGACAATGAGCAGTTCTTC. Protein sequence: CSARADNEQFF.

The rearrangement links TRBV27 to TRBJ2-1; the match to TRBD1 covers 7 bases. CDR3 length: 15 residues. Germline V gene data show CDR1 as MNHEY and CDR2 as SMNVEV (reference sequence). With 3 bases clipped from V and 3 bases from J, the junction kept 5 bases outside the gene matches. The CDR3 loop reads CASSFQRDSYNEQFF. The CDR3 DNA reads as TGTGCCAGCAGTTTTCAACGGGACAGCTACAATGAGCAGTTCTTC.

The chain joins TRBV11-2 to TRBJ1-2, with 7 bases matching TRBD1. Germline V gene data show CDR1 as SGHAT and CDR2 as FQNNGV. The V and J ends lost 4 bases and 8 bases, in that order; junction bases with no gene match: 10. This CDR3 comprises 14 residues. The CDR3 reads CASSSLTDRPGYTF. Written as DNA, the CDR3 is TGTGCCAGCAGCTCGCTAACGGACAGGCCAGGCTACACCTTC.

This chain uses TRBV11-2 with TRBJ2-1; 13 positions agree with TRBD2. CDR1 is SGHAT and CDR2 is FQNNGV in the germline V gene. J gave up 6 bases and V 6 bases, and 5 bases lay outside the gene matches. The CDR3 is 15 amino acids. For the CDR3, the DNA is TGTGCCAGCAGACAACTAGCGGGGGGGACCAATGAGCAGTTCTTC. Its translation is CASRQLAGGTNEQFF.